The 12 T cell receptor beta chains below come from one sample, sequenced in a study of human T cells and chemical hapten exposure. Time point specified: patch test 2, 6 weeks after DPC sensitization. Treatment of the sample: therapeutic diphenylcyclopropenone sensitization with weekly scalp DPC. TCRdb recomputed calls from the RACE reads with MiXCR, one row per CDR3 protein. The table has under 90,000 distinct CDR3 sequences, 8.5% to 9% seen once; the top ten hold 3% to 4.5%. The material sequenced was whole blood, taken in connection with sensitization to the hapten diphenylcyclopropenone (DPC). These receptors originate from a woman aged 45-60 years with alopecia areata. Some clones in this sample may be carry-over from other donors' samples.

The chain employs TRBV28 and TRBJ2-3; the D gene is possibly TRBD2 (5 bases). The CDR3 length is 14 residues. The germline CDR1 and CDR2 sequences are MDHEN and SYDVKM. V was clipped by 6 bases and J by 4 bases, with 14 bases between them. The CDR3 nucleotides read TGTGCCAGCAGCCCTATTTTCGGGGCAGATACGCAGTATTTT. This encodes CASSPIFGADTQYF. Using reference TRBV28 and TRBJ2-3 for the parts outside the CDR3, the full variable domain is DVKVTQSSRYLVKRTGEKVFLECVQDMDHENMFWYRQDPGLGLRLIYFSYDVKMKEKGDIPEGYSVSREKKERFSLILESASTNQTSMYLCASSPIFGADTQYFGPGTRLTVL.

The CDR3 nucleotides read TGCGCCAGCAGCTTGTCCTCAGGGGAGGCCGAGACCCAGTACTTC. Protein: CASSLSSGEAETQYF. The V gene is TRBV5-1, the J gene TRBJ2-5; the D call may be TRBD1 or TRBD2 (6 bases each). CDR1 and CDR2 (germline): SGHRS, YFSETQ. Trimming took off 1 base at V and 5 bases at J, with 15 bases between the two ends. The CDR3 runs to 15 residues.

V is TRBV3-1 and J is TRBJ2-2, with TRBD1 matching 7 bases. V was pared by 2 bases and J by 3 bases, with 3 bases of the junction left unmatched. Germline values: CDR1 LGHDT, CDR2 YNNKEL (reference sequence). This CDR3 is 15 amino acids long. The CDR3 coding sequence is TGTGCCAGCAGCCAAATTGACAGGGACACCGGGGAGCTGTTTTTT. It translates to CASSQIDRDTGELFF.

The table lists this clonotype with a few counts. The rearrangement uses TRBV4-3 and TRBJ2-1; either TRBD1 or TRBD2 may supply D (6 bases each). V gave up 0 bases and J gave up 7 bases, with 16 bases separating them. This CDR3 is 16 amino acids long. Per germline, CDR1 LGHNA and CDR2 YSLEER. The DNA for the CDR3 is TGCGCCAGCAGCCAAGAAGGAGGGGGAGACTCGAATGAGCAGTTCTTC. This encodes CASSQEGGGDSNEQFF.

This chain links TRBV4-1 with TRBJ2-3; no definite D call. In germline, CDR1 is MGHRA, CDR2 YSYEKL. Between the trimmed V and J ends, which lost 1 base and 4 bases, there was a span of 12 bases. The CDR3 runs to 15 residues. As DNA, the CDR3 is TGCGCCAGCAGCCAAGTGGGCAGCCTACCAGATACGCAGTATTTT. As protein: CASSQVGSLPDTQYF.

The table lists this clonotype with a few counts. The chain employs TRBV5-1 and TRBJ1-3, with D hard to call. Per germline, CDR1 SGHRS and CDR2 YFSETQ. Trimming cost V 1 base and J 0 bases, with 11 bases left between them. CDR3 size: 16 residues. The DNA of the CDR3 is TGCGCCAGCAGCTTGTATCAGGTTTTCTCTGGAAACACCATATATTTT. Encoded protein: CASSLYQVFSGNTIYF.

This clonotype was seen repeatedly, ten times or more. The CDR3 sequence: CASRSMAGVTEAFF. The CDR3 DNA follows: TGTGCCAGCAGATCCATGGCCGGGGTTACTGAAGCTTTCTTT. The rearrangement joins TRBV12-3 or TRBV12-4 to TRBJ1-1; D is unclear. Trimming removed 6 bases at V and 5 bases at J, with 16 bases between. This CDR3 is 14 amino acids long.

In the case of this clonotype: A much larger clone sits a single nucleotide away, making a read error possible. The chain combines TRBV13 with TRBJ2-7; either TRBD1 or TRBD2 may fit D (6 bases each). This CDR3 contains 14 residues. Germline V gene sequence: CDR1 PRHDT, CDR2 FYEKMQ (reference sequence). Trimming stripped 6 bases from V and 2 bases from J, with 14 bases between. CDR3 region: CASSQEGGAYEQYF. CDR3 coding DNA: TGTGCCAGCAGTCAAGAGGGGGGCGCCTACGAGCAGTACTTC. The full variable domain, its missing parts supplied by reference TRBV13 and TRBJ2-7, is AAGVIQSPRHLIKEKRETATLKCYPIPRHDTVYWYQQGPGQDPQFLISFYEKMQSDKGSIPDRFSAQQFSDYHSELNMSSLELGDSALYFCASSQEGGAYEQYFGPGTRLTVT.

This chain uses TRBV10-3 with TRBJ2-7; TRBD1 matches at 8 bases. This CDR3 comprises 15 residues. J lost 5 bases, V lost 4 bases, and 10 bases had no gene match. The germline gives CDR1 ENHRY, CDR2 SYGVKD. CDR3 coding DNA: TGTGCCATCAGTGGTGGCGGACAGGGTTTGGACGAGCAGTACTTC. Its translation: CAISGGGQGLDEQYF.

This clonotype was seen a handful of times. The chain uses TRBV4-1 and TRBJ1-5; D is unresolved. V dropped 1 base and J dropped 4 bases, with 11 bases sitting between them. The CDR3 extends over 15 amino acids. Germline CDR1 is MGHRA and CDR2 is YSYEKL. Here the CDR3 reads CASSQVVTTNQPQHF. CDR3 sequence (DNA): TGCGCCAGCAGCCAAGTGGTGACAACAAATCAGCCCCAGCATTTT.

This clonotype appeared many times. J is TRBJ1-3 and V is TRBV6-1, with D perhaps TRBD1 (6 bases). The CDR3 runs 15 residues. V was clipped by 8 bases and J by 0 bases, with 14 bases between them. Germline V lookup: CDR1 MNHNS, CDR2 SASEGT. This chain's CDR3 is CASSTGQSSGNTIYF. The CDR3 DNA reads as TGTGCCAGCTCGACAGGTCAGAGCTCTGGAAACACCATATATTTT.

This clonotype showed up many times. The rearrangement links TRBV28 to TRBJ2-7; 11 bases line up with TRBD2. Germline CDR1 MDHEN, CDR2 SYDVKM. V lost 1 base, J lost 7 bases, and 9 bases stayed unmatched. The CDR3 is 16 amino acids. The CDR3 protein is CASSLFTSGSRREQYF. The CDR3, as DNA: TGTGCCAGCAGTTTATTTACTAGCGGGAGCCGGAGGGAGCAGTACTTC.